The 16 T cell receptor beta chains below were found in one sample sequenced in a study of T-cell memory formation after mild COVID-19. Each CDR3 protein is one row after TCRdb ran MiXCR on the 5' RACE reads. Altogether roughly 16,000 distinct CDR3 sequences are present, approximately 20% being singletons, with the ten largest covering 60%. Material: PBMCs or a T cell subset sorted from them (not recorded which). The origin of the receptors is a man between 18 and 29 years old who had mild COVID-19 (a few samples of this study predate the infection). Cell type and time point are not known.

Ten or more counts support this clonotype. The gene calls are TRBV27 and TRBJ1-1, with D unresolved. From germline, CDR1 is MNHEY and CDR2 SMNVEV (reference sequence). This CDR3 has 14 amino acids. Trimming cost V 3 bases and J 4 bases, with 12 bases left between them. CDR3: CASSFRMGGTEAFF. In DNA form, the CDR3 reads TGTGCCAGCAGTTTCCGGATGGGCGGCACTGAAGCTTTCTTT.

This clonotype occurred many times. The chain combines TRBV7-9 with TRBJ2-3; no reliable D call. The CDR3 extends over 13 amino acids. Trimming cost V 4 bases and J 3 bases, with 8 bases left between them. Germline loops: CDR1 SEHNR, CDR2 FQNEAQ (reference sequence). CDR3 DNA: TGTGCCAGCAGCTCGACCGCGACAGATACGCAGTATTTT. It encodes CASSSTATDTQYF.

Ten or more counts support this clonotype. The V call is TRBV21-1, the J call TRBJ2-3. TRBV21-1 is given as a pseudogene. The CDR3 runs 15 residues. In DNA form, the CDR3 reads TGTGCCAGCGGCCCAGCGGGGGATAGCACAGATACGCAGTATTTT. It is translated as CASGPAGDSTDTQYF.

This clonotype appeared many times. The V gene is TRBV6-6, the J gene TRBJ1-4; 9 bases map to TRBD1. Germline CDR1 MNHNY, CDR2 SVGAGI (reference sequence). The V and J ends lost 10 bases and 7 bases, in that order; junction bases with no gene match: 4. The CDR3 extends over 12 amino acids. Here the CDR3 DNA reads TGTGCCACACAGGGGGCGGGTGAAAAACTGTTTTTT. It codes for CATQGAGEKLFF.

The V gene is TRBV10-2, the J gene TRBJ2-1; 14 nucleotides match TRBD2. Germline V gene data show CDR1 as WSHSY and CDR2 as SAAADI. This CDR3 region has 16 residues. Losses at the gene ends were 1 base for V and 10 bases for J; bases not matched to a gene: 6. The CDR3 sequence: CASSELTSGGAREQFF. The CDR3 bases are TGCGCCAGCAGTGAGTTGACTAGCGGGGGGGCCCGGGAGCAGTTCTTC.

The chain couples TRBV30 to TRBJ2-2; no clear D. V lost 0 bases, J lost 4 bases, and 12 bases lay in between. CDR3 size: 15 residues. The germline V gene encodes CDR1 GTSNPN and CDR2 SVGIG (reference sequence). CDR3 sequence: CAWSVPGRFTGELFF. CDR3 DNA: TGTGCCTGGAGTGTACCCGGACGTTTCACCGGGGAGCTGTTTTTT.

This clonotype has at least ten counts. This chain connects TRBV7-6 to TRBJ2-1; 10 bases match TRBD1. The junction had 9 bases not matched to a gene; V was cut back by 1 base and J by 6 bases. Germline CDR1 and CDR2: SGHVS and FNYEAQ. The CDR3 sequence is 17 residues long. CDR3 sequence: CASSLGLGQGFGNEQFF. The DNA of the CDR3 is TGTGCCAGCAGCTTAGGTTTGGGACAGGGGTTTGGCAATGAGCAGTTCTTC.

This clonotype has at least ten counts. The gene calls are TRBV14 and TRBJ2-2; D is unresolved. The CDR3 sequence is 15 residues long. V gave up 0 bases and J gave up 5 bases, with 10 bases separating them. The germline CDR1 and CDR2 sequences are SGHDN and FVKESK. The CDR3 coding sequence is TGTGCCAGCAGCCAAGAGTCGGCAGTTACCGGGGAGCTGTTTTTT. This sequence encodes CASSQESAVTGELFF.

This clonotype was seen repeatedly, ten times or more. V usage is TRBV7-4 and J usage is TRBJ1-1, with D uncertain. This CDR3 region has 13 residues. CDR1 SGHVT and CDR2 SQSDAQ come from the germline V gene. The V end was cut by 1 base, the J end by 3 bases, with 6 bases between. CDR3 residues: CASSLEDDTEAFF. The CDR3 DNA reads TGTGCCAGCAGCTTAGAGGACGACACTGAAGCTTTCTTT.

This clonotype has at least ten counts. This rearrangement joins TRBV6-6 to TRBJ1-5; 8 bases match TRBD1. Germline CDR1 and CDR2: MNHNY and SVGAGI (reference sequence). This CDR3 has 15 amino acids. Germline trimming cut 6 bases from V and 7 bases from J; bases unmatched to any gene: 11. Written as DNA, the CDR3 is TGTGCCAGCAGGTCCATCGGACAGGGTAACCAGCCCCAGCATTTT. Translation gives CASRSIGQGNQPQHF.

This clonotype appeared many times. As DNA, the CDR3 is TGCAGTGCCCTAGCAGGGGGCGATTTAGACTATGGCTACACCTTC. This encodes CSALAGGDLDYGYTF. The J gene is TRBJ1-2, the V gene TRBV20-1, with 8 bases fitting TRBD1. This CDR3 contains 15 residues. Unmatched junction bases numbered 12, after V lost 6 bases and J lost 3 bases. Germline loops: CDR1 DFQATT, CDR2 SNEGSKA (reference sequence).

Sample share makes this clonotype large. V and J are TRBV15 and TRBJ2-2; 11 bases map to TRBD2. CDR1 and CDR2 (germline): LNHNV, YYDKDF (reference sequence). V trimming: 0 bases; J trimming: 5 bases; junction bases outside the gene matches: 14. The CDR3 length is 20 residues. For the CDR3, the DNA is TGTGCCACCAGCAGAGATGTAGAGGTGTTGGCTAGCGGGGGGACCGGGGAGCTGTTTTTT. Protein: CATSRDVEVLASGGTGELFF.

In this sample, this clonotype turned up many times. V usage is TRBV6-2 or TRBV6-3 and J usage is TRBJ1-1, with 9 nucleotides matching TRBD1. The CDR3 has 14 residues. The germline CDR1 and CDR2 sequences are MNHEY and SVGEGT. The V and J ends lost 4 bases and 4 bases, in that order; junction bases with no gene match: 4. The CDR3 reads CASSSDRGSTEAFF. The CDR3 nucleotides are TGTGCCAGCAGTTCGGACAGGGGTTCCACTGAAGCTTTCTTT.

V usage is TRBV11-1 and J usage is TRBJ2-1, with 13 nucleotides matching TRBD2. The CDR3 covers 18 residues. V shed 6 bases, J shed 9 bases, and the junction held 17 bases outside the gene matches. CDR1 is SGHAT and CDR2 is FQDESV in the germline V gene (reference sequence). CDR3 sequence (DNA): TGTGCCAGCAGTTCTTACCGACTAGCGGGGGGCCTTAGAAGTGAGCAGTTCTTC. Translating it yields CASSSYRLAGGLRSEQFF.

This clonotype was counted many times. This chain links TRBV11-2 with TRBJ2-1; tentatively, D is TRBD2 (5 bases). The germline V gene has CDR1 SGHAT and CDR2 FQNNGV. The CDR3 runs to 15 residues. V lost 5 bases to trimming and J lost 4 bases, with 15 bases between them. CDR3 sequence reads: CASSQLAIRYNEQFF. The CDR3 coding sequence is TGTGCCAGCAGCCAATTAGCGATTAGGTACAATGAGCAGTTCTTC.

This clonotype appeared many times. This chain's CDR3 is CASSLGTGYSNQPQHF. The CDR3 DNA follows: TGTGCCAGCAGTCTGGGGACAGGCTATAGCAATCAGCCCCAGCATTTT. The genes are TRBV28 and TRBJ1-5, with 8 bases aligning to TRBD1. V trimming: 5 bases; J trimming: 0 bases; junction bases outside the gene matches: 6. Germline-derived CDR1 and CDR2 are MDHEN and SYDVKM. CDR3 length equals 16 residues.